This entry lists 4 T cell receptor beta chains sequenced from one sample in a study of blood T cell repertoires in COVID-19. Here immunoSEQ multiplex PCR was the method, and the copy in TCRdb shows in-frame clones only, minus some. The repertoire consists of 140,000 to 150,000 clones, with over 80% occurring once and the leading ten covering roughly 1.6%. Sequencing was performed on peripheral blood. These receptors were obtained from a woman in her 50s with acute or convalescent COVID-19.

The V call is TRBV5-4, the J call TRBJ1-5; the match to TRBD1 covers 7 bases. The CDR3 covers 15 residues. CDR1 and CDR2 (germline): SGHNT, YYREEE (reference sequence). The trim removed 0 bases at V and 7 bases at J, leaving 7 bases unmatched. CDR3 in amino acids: CASSLAEDRSQPQHF. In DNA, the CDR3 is TGTGCCAGCAGCTTGGCGGAGGACAGGTCGCAGCCCCAGCATTTT.

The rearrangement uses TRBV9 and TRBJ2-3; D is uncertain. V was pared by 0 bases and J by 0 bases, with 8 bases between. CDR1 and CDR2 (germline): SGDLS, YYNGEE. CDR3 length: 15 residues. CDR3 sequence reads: CASSVVGDSTDTQYF. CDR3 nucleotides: TGTGCCAGCAGCGTAGTGGGCGATAGCACAGATACGCAGTATTTT.

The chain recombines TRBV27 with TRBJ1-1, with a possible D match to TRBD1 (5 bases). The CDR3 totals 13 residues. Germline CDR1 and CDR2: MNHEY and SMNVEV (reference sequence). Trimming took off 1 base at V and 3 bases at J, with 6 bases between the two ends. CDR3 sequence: CASSLFRDTEAFF. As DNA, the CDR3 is TGTGCCAGCAGTTTATTCAGGGACACTGAAGCTTTCTTT.

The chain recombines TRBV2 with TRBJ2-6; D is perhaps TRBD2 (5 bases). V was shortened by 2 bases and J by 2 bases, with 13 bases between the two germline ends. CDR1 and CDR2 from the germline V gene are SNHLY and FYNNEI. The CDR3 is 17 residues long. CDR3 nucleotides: TGTGCCAGCAGTGAATGGCTACCAGCGGCTGGGGCCAACGTCCTGACTTTC. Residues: CASSEWLPAAGANVLTF.